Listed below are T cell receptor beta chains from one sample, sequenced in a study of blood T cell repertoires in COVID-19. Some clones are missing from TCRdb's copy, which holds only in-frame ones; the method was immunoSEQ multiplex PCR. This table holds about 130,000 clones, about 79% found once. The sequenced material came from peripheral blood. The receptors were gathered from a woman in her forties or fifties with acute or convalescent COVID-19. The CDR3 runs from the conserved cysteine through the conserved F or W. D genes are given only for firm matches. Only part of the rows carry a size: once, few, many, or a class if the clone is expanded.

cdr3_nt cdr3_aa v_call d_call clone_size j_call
TGTGCCAGCAGTTACTCGAGGGGGGGGAACACTGAAGCTTTCTTT CASSYSRGGNTEAFF TRBV6-5 . . TRBJ1-1
TGTGCCAGCAGCCCGTCAGGAGGAGGCTACAATGAGCAGTTCTTC CASSPSGGGYNEQFF TRBV5-5 . . TRBJ2-1
TGTGCCAGCAGCCTGTTGACTTATAATGAGCAGTTCTTC CASSLLTYNEQFF TRBV14 . once TRBJ2-1
TGTGCCTGGAGTGTACGAGGACAGTCCAATCAGCCCCAGCATTTT CAWSVRGQSNQPQHF TRBV30 . . TRBJ1-5
TGCGCCAGCAGCTTCGATGGCGGGGATTCACCCCTCCACTTT CASSFDGGDSPLHF TRBV5-1 . . TRBJ1-6
TGTGCCAGCAAAGAACAGGGGGCAGGCACCGGGGAGCTGTTTTTT CASKEQGAGTGELFF TRBV6-5 TRBD1 once TRBJ2-2
TGTGCCAGCAGCTCGGACAGCTATGGCTACACCTTC CASSSDSYGYTF TRBV5-4 . . TRBJ1-2
TGTGCCAGCAGCCCTGACAGGGGTCCGAATGAAAAACTGTTTTTT CASSPDRGPNEKLFF TRBV7-7 TRBD1 . TRBJ1-4
TGTGCCAGCATGACCCGGGAGAAAAAGTACGAGCAGTACTTC CASMTREKKYEQYF TRBV2 . . TRBJ2-7
TGCGCCAGCAGCATGGGACAGTCAACTAATGAAAAACTGTTTTTT CASSMGQSTNEKLFF TRBV5-1 TRBD1 . TRBJ1-4
TGTGCCAGCAGTTTTAACAGAAATTCACCCCTCCACTTT CASSFNRNSPLHF TRBV12-3/TRBV12-4 . few TRBJ1-6
TGTGCCAGTAGTATTAGACTGATGAACACTGAAGCTTTCTTT CASSIRLMNTEAFF TRBV19 . . TRBJ1-1
TGTGCCAGCAGCTTAACGTCTAGCGGGGGTTACGAGCAGTACTTC CASSLTSSGGYEQYF TRBV7-3 TRBD2 . TRBJ2-7
TGTGCCTGGGCCCACGACAGGAGGAGAGGTGGCACCGGGGAGCTGTTTTTT CAWAHDRRRGGTGELFF TRBV30 . . TRBJ2-2
TGTGCCAGCAGCCTAGGACTAGGATCCAACGAGCAGTACTTC CASSLGLGSNEQYF TRBV27 TRBD2 . TRBJ2-7
TGTGCCAGCAGCGTAAAAGGGTCCCGGGACATTGGGGCTGAAGCTTTCTTT CASSVKGSRDIGAEAFF TRBV7-3 . once TRBJ1-1
TGTGCCAGCTCACCACTGGGGGCAAGCTCCTACGAGCAGTACTTC CASSPLGASSYEQYF TRBV18 . . TRBJ2-7
TGTGCCAGCAGTTCCCCCCTGATAGCGGGTTTTATAGATACGCAGTATTTT CASSSPLIAGFIDTQYF TRBV27 TRBD2 . TRBJ2-3
TGTGCCAGCAGCTTTAGCTCCTACAATGAGCAGTTCTTC CASSFSSYNEQFF TRBV7-2 . . TRBJ2-1
TGTGCCAGCAGTTACTTTCAGGGTTTCGACTATGGCTACACCTTC CASSYFQGFDYGYTF TRBV6-5 . . TRBJ1-2
TGTGCCAGCAGCCATGGAGGGGTAAATGAAAAACTGTTTTTT CASSHGGVNEKLFF TRBV16 . . TRBJ1-4
TGTGCCAGCAGACCCGGACAGCCGAACACCGGGGAGCTGTTTTTT CASRPGQPNTGELFF TRBV6-6 . once TRBJ2-2
TGTGCCAGCTCAACAGGGTTCAATGAGCAGTTCTTC CASSTGFNEQFF TRBV27 . . TRBJ2-1
TGTGCCAGCAGTGACTCTTGGACAGTGAACACTGAAGCTTTCTTT CASSDSWTVNTEAFF TRBV27 . . TRBJ1-1
TGTGCCACCAGTGGGGGGCAGGACACTGAAGCTTTCTTT CATSGGQDTEAFF TRBV24-1 . . TRBJ1-1
TGCAGCGTCGGGACAGGCGACTATGGCTACACCTTC CSVGTGDYGYTF TRBV29-1 TRBD1 . TRBJ1-2
TGTGCCAGCAGTTACGGAGGACAGCCGAGGGGAAACACCATATATTTT CASSYGGQPRGNTIYF TRBV6-6 . . TRBJ1-3
TGTGCCAGCAGCACAGGCGTTAACTATGGCTACACCTTC CASSTGVNYGYTF TRBV9 . once TRBJ1-2
TGTGCTAGTGGTTTGAATCAGTGGGACAGCTATGGCTACACCTTC CASGLNQWDSYGYTF TRBV12-5 TRBD1 . TRBJ1-2
TGTGCCAGCATACGGGACACTCGGGCCACTGAAGCTTTCTTT CASIRDTRATEAFF TRBV6-5 . . TRBJ1-1
TGCGCCAGCAGCTTGGGACAGGTAGGAGGCGAGCAGTACTTC CASSLGQVGGEQYF TRBV5-1 . few TRBJ2-7
TGTGCCAGCAGTGAAGCGTCCGGGATCGGTGGGTTGGCAGATACGCAGTATTTT CASSEASGIGGLADTQYF TRBV6-1 . . TRBJ2-3
TGCGCCAGCAGCCGTCGTACTAGCGGGGGGAATATTGCCGGGGAGCTGTTTTTT CASSRRTSGGNIAGELFF TRBV4-1 TRBD2 . TRBJ2-2
TGTGCCAGCAAAACATCCACAGATACGCAGTATTTT CASKTSTDTQYF TRBV12-3/TRBV12-4 . . TRBJ2-3
TGTGCCAGCAGCTTAGACGGACAGGGGTTCAATGAGCAGTTCTTC CASSLDGQGFNEQFF TRBV11-3 TRBD1 . TRBJ2-1
TGCGCCAGCAGCTTGGAGAGGGCAGGCTACAATGAGCAGTTCTTC CASSLERAGYNEQFF TRBV5-1 . . TRBJ2-1
TGTGCCAGCAGCCAAGGACAGACGTATAGCAATCAGCCCCAGCATTTT CASSQGQTYSNQPQHF TRBV5-8 . . TRBJ1-5
TGTGCCAGCAGCAAGCGGGGAGGGTTTGAAGCTTTCTTT CASSKRGGFEAFF TRBV21-1 . . TRBJ1-1
TGTGCCAGCAGTTTTGGGGGCAGTCAAGAGACCCAGTACTTC CASSFGGSQETQYF TRBV5-4 . . TRBJ2-5
TGTGCCAGCTCACCTACCGACAGGGGGTATGGCTACACCTTC CASSPTDRGYGYTF TRBV18 TRBD1 . TRBJ1-2
TGTGCCAGTACCAGTCGGTCAGCAGGTTACACTGAAGCTTTCTTT CASTSRSAGYTEAFF TRBV6-5 . . TRBJ1-1
TGTGCCAGCAGCGTAGGACAGGACAGCTATGGCTACACCTTC CASSVGQDSYGYTF TRBV9 . . TRBJ1-2
TGTGCCAGCAGGGAGACAGGGGCCCGCGACGAGCAGTACTTC CASRETGARDEQYF TRBV6-5 TRBD1 . TRBJ2-7
TGTGCCTGGAGCCAGGGGTCAGAGCCCCAGCATTTT CAWSQGSEPQHF TRBV30 . . TRBJ1-5
TGTGCCAGCAGCCTACGCCTGAGGGGGCTGGGCGACTCTGGAAACACCATATATTTT CASSLRLRGLGDSGNTIYF TRBV7-2 TRBD1 . TRBJ1-3
TGTGCCAGCAGCTTGACTACGGGGGGCTGGATGAACACTGAAGCTTTCTTT CASSLTTGGWMNTEAFF TRBV5-4 . few TRBJ1-1
TGTGCCAGCAGCCTTCGGACAGATTCACCCCTCCACTTT CASSLRTDSPLHF TRBV6-5 . . TRBJ1-6
TGTGCCAGTAGTATGTTCGGGACACCACTTAGCAATCAGCCCCAGCATTTT CASSMFGTPLSNQPQHF TRBV19 . . TRBJ1-5
TGTGCCAGCAGCTCCCGGGGGGGAATGGTCTATGGCTACACCTTC CASSSRGGMVYGYTF TRBV5-4 . . TRBJ1-2
TGTGCCAGTAGGATCATGACAGGGTCTAATGAAAAACTGTTTTTT CASRIMTGSNEKLFF TRBV19 TRBD1 few TRBJ1-4
TGCGCCAGCAGCTCCTTTGGATCACCTAGCGGGGGGCCATCCTACGAGCAGTACTTC CASSSFGSPSGGPSYEQYF TRBV4-1 TRBD2 . TRBJ2-7
TGTGCCAGCAGGTGGGGACAGGGTAAGTACGAGCAGTACTTC CASRWGQGKYEQYF TRBV2 TRBD1 . TRBJ2-7
TGCAGTGCGCGCGGCACGGATGAGCAGTTCTTC CSARGTDEQFF TRBV20-1 . once TRBJ2-1
TGTGCTAGTGGTTTTGCGGTTAGTGGGGCAATTACCAATGAGCAGTTCTTC CASGFAVSGAITNEQFF TRBV12-5 . once TRBJ2-1
TGTGCCAGCAGCTCGGGACAGGGACAATATAATGAGCAGTTCTTC CASSSGQGQYNEQFF TRBV7-8 TRBD1 . TRBJ2-1